The source of this TCR beta chain is a study of blood T cell repertoires in COVID-19. The overall study: Some COVID-19 samples were acute and others convalescent; all came from the United States, Italy and Spain. T cells, B-cell-depleted T cells, or PBMCs provided the cDNA or gDNA that served as material.

The authors' processing: By means of reference gene primer amplification, nucleated cell counts were estimated. Assay: immunoSEQ multiplex PCR; the TCRdb copy retains only in-frame clones and omits some. The V and J calls and clone size are taken from that table; D and trimming were inferred from the DNA. Among over 400,000 clones, approximately 90% were seen once, and the ten largest hold about 1.5%. This receptor was obtained from a woman aged 25 to 39 with active or convalescent COVID-19. The sequenced sample was peripheral blood.

The CDR3 DNA is TGTGCCAGCAGCTTAGAGTCAGAGGAGAATGAGCAGTTCTTC. Its translation is CASSLESEENEQFF. This rearrangement joins TRBV13 to TRBJ2-1; D is unclear. Germline CDR1 and CDR2: PRHDT and FYEKMQ (reference sequence). V lost 1 base to trimming and J lost 7 bases, with 11 bases between them. CDR3 size: 14 residues. The variable domain in full, with the rest retrieved from reference TRBV13 and TRBJ2-1, is AAGVIQSPRHLIKEKRETATLKCYPIPRHDTVYWYQQGPGQDPQFLISFYEKMQSDKGSIPDRFSAQQFSDYHSELNMSSLELGDSALYFCASSLESEENEQFFGPGTRLTVL.